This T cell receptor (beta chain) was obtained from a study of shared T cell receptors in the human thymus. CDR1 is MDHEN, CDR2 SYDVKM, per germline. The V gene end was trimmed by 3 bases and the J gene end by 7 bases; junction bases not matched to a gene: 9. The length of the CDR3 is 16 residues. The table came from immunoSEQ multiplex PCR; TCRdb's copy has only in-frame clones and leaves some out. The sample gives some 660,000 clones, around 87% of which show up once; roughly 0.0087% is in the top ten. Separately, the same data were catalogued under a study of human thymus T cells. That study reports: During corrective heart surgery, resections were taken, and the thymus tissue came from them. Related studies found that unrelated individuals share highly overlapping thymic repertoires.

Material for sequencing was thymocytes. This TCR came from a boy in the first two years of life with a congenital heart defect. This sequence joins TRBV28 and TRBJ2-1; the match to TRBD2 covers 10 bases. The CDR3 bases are TGTGCCAGCAGTTTTTCATTGCCTAGCGGGAGAAATGAGCAGTTCTTC. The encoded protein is CASSFSLPSGRNEQFF.